The rows below give T cell receptor beta chains drawn from one sample of a study of blood T cell repertoires in COVID-19. Profiled with immunoSEQ multiplex PCR; TCRdb holds only in-frame clones, not every one. Here the sample spans 250,000 to 300,000 clones, approximately 91% being singletons. Specimen: PBMCs or T cells enriched from blood (not recorded which). The origin of the receptors is a woman between 40 and 55 years old with acute COVID-19. Each CDR3 is given with its conserved first and last residue. The D gene is left open where the match is weak. Clone sizes are given selectively: once, few, many, or a class where the clone is expanded.

TRBD2 | TRBJ2-2 | TRBV7-2 | once | CASSLVAGGNTGELFF | TGTGCCAGCAGCTTAGTTGCGGGAGGAAACACCGGGGAGCTGTTTTTT
TRBD1 | TRBJ1-2 | TRBV5-1 | - | CASSLGTGGFGYTF | TGCGCCAGCAGCTTGGGGACAGGGGGCTTTGGCTACACCTTC
TRBD1 | TRBJ1-1 | TRBV11-3 | - | CASSLGQVTEAFF | TGTGCCAGCAGCTTGGGACAGGTCACTGAAGCTTTCTTT
- | TRBJ2-2 | TRBV3-1/TRBV3-2 | once | CASSQSGGTGELFF | TGTGCCAGCAGCCAATCCGGCGGAACCGGGGAGCTGTTTTTT
TRBD1 | TRBJ1-1 | TRBV18 | - | CASSLRDRGRNTEAFF | TGTGCCAGCTCCCTCCGGGACAGGGGACGGAACACTGAAGCTTTCTTT
- | TRBJ2-1 | TRBV7-2 | once | CASSPVGSSYNEQFF | TGTGCCAGCAGCCCGGTTGGGAGCTCCTACAATGAGCAGTTCTTC
TRBD2 | TRBJ2-1 | TRBV30 | - | CAWSVLAGGEQFF | TGTGCCTGGAGTGTCTTAGCGGGGGGGGAGCAGTTCTTC
TRBD1 | TRBJ1-2 | TRBV6-5 | once | CASSQRQGSYGYTF | TGTGCCAGCAGTCAGAGACAGGGGAGTTATGGCTACACCTTC
- | TRBJ1-1 | TRBV19 | once | CASSRPGNTEAFF | TGTGCCAGTAGTCGTCCAGGGAACACTGAAGCTTTCTTT
TRBD2 | TRBJ2-2 | TRBV19 | - | CASSREEGYRNGELFF | TGTGCCAGTAGTCGGGAGGAGGGATATAGAAACGGGGAGCTGTTTTTT
TRBD2 | TRBJ2-3 | TRBV7-2 | - | CASSLDDPGLAGSTDTQYF | TGTGCCAGCAGCTTAGACGATCCTGGACTAGCGGGTAGCACAGATACGCAGTATTTT
- | TRBJ2-5 | TRBV12-3/TRBV12-4 | - | CASSRGRGETQYF | TGTGCCAGCAGCAGGGGAAGGGGGGAGACCCAGTACTTC
TRBD1 | TRBJ1-2 | TRBV19 | - | CASSITGTGGLGYTF | TGTGCCAGTAGTATAACCGGGACAGGGGGTCTTGGCTACACCTTC